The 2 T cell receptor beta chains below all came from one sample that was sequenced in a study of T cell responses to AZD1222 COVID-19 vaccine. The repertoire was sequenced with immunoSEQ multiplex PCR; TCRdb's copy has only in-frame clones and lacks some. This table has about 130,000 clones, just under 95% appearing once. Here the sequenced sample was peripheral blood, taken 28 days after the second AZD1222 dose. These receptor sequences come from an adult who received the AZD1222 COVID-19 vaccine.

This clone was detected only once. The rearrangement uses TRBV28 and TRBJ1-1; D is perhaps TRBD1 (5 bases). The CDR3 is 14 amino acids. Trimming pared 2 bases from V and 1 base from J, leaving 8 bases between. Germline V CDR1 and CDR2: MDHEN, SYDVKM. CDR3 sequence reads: CASSLRQGNTEAFF. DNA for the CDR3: TGTGCCAGCAGTTTACGTCAGGGGAACACTGAAGCTTTCTTT.

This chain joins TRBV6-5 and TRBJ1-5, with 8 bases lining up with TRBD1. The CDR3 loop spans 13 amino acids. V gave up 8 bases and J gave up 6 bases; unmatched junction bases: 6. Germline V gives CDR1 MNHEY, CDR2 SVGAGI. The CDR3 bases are TGTGCCAGCTCGCGACAGGGGTTTCAGCCCCAGCATTTT. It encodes CASSRQGFQPQHF.